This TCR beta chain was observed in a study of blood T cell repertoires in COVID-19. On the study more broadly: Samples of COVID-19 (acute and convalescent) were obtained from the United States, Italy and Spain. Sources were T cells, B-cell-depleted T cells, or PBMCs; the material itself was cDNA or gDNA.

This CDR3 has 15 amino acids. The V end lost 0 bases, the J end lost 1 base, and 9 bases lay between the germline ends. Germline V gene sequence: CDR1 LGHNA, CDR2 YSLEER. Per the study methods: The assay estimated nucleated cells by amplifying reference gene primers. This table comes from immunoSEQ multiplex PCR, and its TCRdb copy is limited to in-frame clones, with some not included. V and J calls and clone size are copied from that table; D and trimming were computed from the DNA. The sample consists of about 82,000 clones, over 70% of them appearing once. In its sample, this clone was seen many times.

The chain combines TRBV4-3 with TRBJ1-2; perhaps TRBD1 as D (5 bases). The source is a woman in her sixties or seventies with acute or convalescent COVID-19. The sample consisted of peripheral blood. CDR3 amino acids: CASSQDLGGNYGYTF. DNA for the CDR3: TGCGCCAGCAGCCAAGATCTGGGGGGTAACTATGGCTACACCTTC.